The subject of this entry is one T cell receptor beta chain. The CDR3 contains 14 residues. Trimming stripped 4 bases from V and 3 bases from J, with 13 bases between. CDR1 is SEHNR, CDR2 FQNEAQ, per germline (reference sequence). This sample stems from a study of blood T cell repertoires in COVID-19. Across the study: The United States, Italy and Spain provided the acute and convalescent COVID-19 samples.

In the study's own analysis: Reference gene primer amplification gave nucleated cell count estimates. TCRdb's table, derived via immunoSEQ multiplex PCR, lists solely in-frame clones and lacks some. V and J calls and clone size are copied from that table; D and trimming were computed from the DNA. The sample contains some 60,000 clones, approximately 80% of which appear only once. The source of this sequence is a man aged 50 to 60 with COVID-19, enrolled during active disease. The rearrangement links TRBV7-9 to TRBJ2-7; D possibly corresponds to TRBD1 (6 bases). Material: peripheral blood. In nucleotides, the CDR3 is TGTGCCAGCAGCTCAACAGGACAGTTCTACGAGCAGTACTTC. Translated, it gives CASSSTGQFYEQYF.